A single sample gave rise to the 2 T cell receptor beta chains below, sequenced in a study of CD4+ T cells in melanoma. The assay was immunoSEQ multiplex PCR, and TCRdb's table has in-frame clones only and misses some. The repertoire includes around 110,000 clones, about 90% of them detected once, and about 3.3% sits in the top ten. Sequences were obtained from peripheral blood. These receptors all stem from a human donor with melanoma.

This clone has more than one count but fewer than ten. This chain uses TRBV20-1 with TRBJ1-2; unclear D gene. This CDR3 is 11 amino acids long. CDR1 and CDR2 (germline): DFQATT, SNEGSKA (reference sequence). The CDR3 loop reads CRLDVNYGYTF. The CDR3 DNA reads TGCAGACTAGACGTTAACTATGGCTACACCTTC.

The genes are TRBV19 and TRBJ1-4; D gene uncertain. The V end lost 5 bases, the J end lost 7 bases, and 17 bases lay between the germline ends. This CDR3 is 15 amino acids long. Per germline, CDR1 LNHDA and CDR2 SQIVND (reference sequence). The CDR3 here is CASSSTRRGGEKLFF. The DNA of the CDR3 is TGTGCCAGTAGTTCCACCCGACGGGGAGGTGAAAAACTGTTTTTT.